These T cell receptor beta chains were read from a single sample in a study of a mutant IDH1 vaccine in newly diagnosed glioma. Repertoires were generated with immunoSEQ multiplex PCR, while TCRdb's copy carries only in-frame clones and drops some. The data hold around 30,000 clones, with roughly 80% observed a single time. No cognate antigen is known for these TCRs. Here the sequenced sample was PBMCs, taken from a glioma patient whose treatment included an IDH1 peptide vaccine. These receptor sequences come from a woman between 18 and 30 years old with glioma. Both conserved end residues are part of each CDR3. D genes are given only for firm matches. Not every row has a clone size; where given, it reads once, few, many or a size class.

j_call: TRBJ1-5; v_call: TRBV7-9; clone_size: -; d_call: -; cdr3_nt: TGTGCCAGCAGCCATACAGGGATGGATCAGCCCCAGCATTTT; cdr3_aa: CASSHTGMDQPQHF
j_call: TRBJ2-2; v_call: TRBV5-1; clone_size: -; d_call: -; cdr3_nt: TGCGCCAGCAGCCGGGACAACACCGGGGAGCTGTTTTTT; cdr3_aa: CASSRDNTGELFF
j_call: TRBJ2-2; v_call: TRBV13; clone_size: few; d_call: TRBD1; cdr3_nt: TGTGCCAGCAGCTTCGGGACAGCGAACACCGGGGAGCTGTTTTTT; cdr3_aa: CASSFGTANTGELFF
j_call: TRBJ2-3; v_call: TRBV6-1; clone_size: -; d_call: -; cdr3_nt: TGTGCCAGCAGTGAGGCTGATACGCTGATTAGCACAGATACGCAGTATTTT; cdr3_aa: CASSEADTLISTDTQYF
j_call: TRBJ2-7; v_call: TRBV5-4; clone_size: -; d_call: -; cdr3_nt: TGTGCCAGCAGCTGGGGCGGGGCCACCTACGAGCAGTACTTC; cdr3_aa: CASSWGGATYEQYF
j_call: TRBJ1-5; v_call: TRBV27; clone_size: -; d_call: -; cdr3_nt: TGTGCCAGCAGTTTAATGCTCGGCGGGAGGAGCAATCAGCCCCAGCATTTT; cdr3_aa: CASSLMLGGRSNQPQHF
j_call: TRBJ1-5; v_call: TRBV6-6; clone_size: -; d_call: TRBD1; cdr3_nt: TGTGCCAGCAGTGGAGGGACAGTTTATCAGCCCCAGCATTTT; cdr3_aa: CASSGGTVYQPQHF